The 26 T cell receptor beta chains below were found in one sample sequenced in a study of cytomegalovirus exposure and HLA in healthy donors. The PCR contained 60 Vbeta and 13 Jbeta primers. Sequencing used immunoSEQ multiplex PCR; TCRdb keeps in-frame clones, though not all of them. Of 130,000 to 150,000 clones listed, around 76% were seen once; the top ten hold roughly 2.8%. The sequencing input was PBMCs. The receptors were sampled from a male donor in good health and CMV-seronegative.

The genes are TRBV7-3 and TRBJ1-1, with TRBD1 matching over 9 bases. The CDR3 runs 17 residues. J was trimmed by 4 bases and V by 3 bases; bases with no gene match: 12. Looked up from germline, CDR1 is SGHTA and CDR2 is FQGTGA. The DNA of the CDR3 is TGTGCCAGCAGCTTGAGGGACAGGGTATTGGGGGGCACTGAAGCTTTCTTT. Its protein is CASSLRDRVLGGTEAFF.

J is TRBJ1-1 and V is TRBV18, with D possibly TRBD1 on 6 matching bases. Trimming stripped 1 base from V and 8 bases from J, with 14 bases between. CDR3 length: 14 amino acids. The germline V gene encodes CDR1 KGHSH and CDR2 LQKENI. The CDR3, as DNA: TGTGCCAGCTCACCACAGGGGGATGTCACCGAAGCTTTCTTT. Protein product: CASSPQGDVTEAFF.

A single count supports this clone. The chain carries TRBV7-2 and TRBJ2-2; D may be TRBD1 (6 bases). The CDR3 sequence is 14 residues long. Germline V CDR1 and CDR2: SGHTA, FQGNSA. Trimming shortened V by 1 base and J by 6 bases, and 9 bases separated the two germline ends. The CDR3 loop reads CASSLEGGPGELFF. Here the CDR3 DNA reads TGTGCCAGCAGCTTAGAAGGGGGTCCCGGGGAGCTGTTTTTT.

In DNA, the CDR3 is TGCGCCAGCAGCCAAGATCAGGGCCGTAGAGGCCAAGAGACCCAGTACTTC. Translation: CASSQDQGRRGQETQYF. The genes are TRBV4-1 and TRBJ2-5; possibly TRBD1 for D (5 bases). CDR3 length equals 17 residues. The V gene lost 0 bases and the J gene lost 1 base, with 15 bases spanning the gap. Germline V CDR1 and CDR2: MGHRA, YSYEKL.

V usage is TRBV18 and J usage is TRBJ2-6, with D tentatively TRBD2 (5 bases). The germline gives CDR1 KGHSH, CDR2 LQKENI. The CDR3 runs to 17 residues. The V end lost 3 bases, the J end lost 1 base, and 13 bases lay between the germline ends. The CDR3 sequence: CASSPMRVRSGANVLTF. CDR3 DNA: TGTGCCAGCTCACCGATGCGGGTTAGGTCTGGGGCCAACGTCCTGACTTTC. Together with reference TRBV18 and TRBJ2-6, the CDR3 gives the full variable domain: NAGVMQNPRHLVRRRGQEARLRCSPMKGHSHVYWYRQLPEEGLKFMVYLQKENIIDESGMPKERFSAEFPKEGPSILRIQQVVRGDSAAYFCASSPMRVRSGANVLTFGAGSRLTVL.

V is TRBV7-2 and J is TRBJ2-5; unclear D gene. Matching the DNA end better, TRBJ2-7 makes the J call doubtful. CDR1 and CDR2 from the germline V gene are SGHTA and FQGNSA. This CDR3 comprises 11 residues. This CDR3 reads CASSASYEQYF. The DNA of the CDR3 is TGTGCCAGCAGCGCCTCCTACGAGCAGTACTTC.

The V call is TRBV9, the J call TRBJ2-5, with D possibly matching TRBD1 (6 bases). The CDR3 is 15 residues long. Trimming took 3 bases from V and 9 from J, leaving 21 bases between them. Germline V gene lookup returns CDR1 SGDLS and CDR2 YYNGEE. CDR3 DNA: TGTGCCAGCAGCGAAGGTAGCGAGGGCTACAGGGCCCAGTACTTC. This encodes CASSEGSEGYRAQYF.

V usage is TRBV9 and J usage is TRBJ2-3; 8 positions agree with TRBD2. Per germline, CDR1 SGDLS and CDR2 YYNGEE. This CDR3 comprises 17 residues. Losses at the gene ends were 0 bases for V and 2 bases for J; bases not matched to a gene: 8. The DNA for the CDR3 is TGTGCCAGCAGCGTAGCGGGGGGGGCCGGGGACACAGATACGCAGTATTTT. It is translated as CASSVAGGAGDTDTQYF.

The rearrangement uses TRBV19 and TRBJ1-1; D gene unclear. Germline lookup yields CDR1 LNHDA and CDR2 SQIVND (reference sequence). Trimming removed 4 bases at V and 11 bases at J, with 14 bases between. There are 12 residues in the CDR3. CDR3 DNA: TGTGCCAGTAGTACATACGAGGGTTTGGCTTTCTTT. This encodes CASSTYEGLAFF.

This chain uses TRBV19 with TRBJ2-5; D might be TRBD1 (6 bases). CDR1 and CDR2 from the germline V gene are LNHDA and SQIVND (reference sequence). Trimming shortened V by 4 bases and J by 6 bases, and 18 bases separated the two germline ends. This CDR3 spans 15 amino acids. The CDR3 region is CASSTLDRPWQTQYF. CDR3 coding DNA: TGTGCCAGTAGTACCCTTGACAGGCCCTGGCAGACCCAGTACTTC.

The V gene is TRBV29-1, the J gene TRBJ1-1; D gene uncertain. V was shortened by 7 bases and J by 7 bases, with 13 bases between the two germline ends. There are 11 residues in the CDR3. CDR1 is SQVTM and CDR2 is ANQGSEA in the germline V gene. The CDR3 bases are TGCAGCGCTCGTTCGGGGTTTGAAGCTTTCTTT. Protein sequence: CSARSGFEAFF.

This chain links TRBV19 with TRBJ2-3; 8 nucleotides agree with TRBD1. The germline V gene encodes CDR1 LNHDA and CDR2 SQIVND (reference sequence). The CDR3 loop spans 14 amino acids. Losses at the gene ends were 10 bases for V and 4 bases for J; bases not matched to a gene: 10. The CDR3 sequence: CATRDRPGADTQYF. The CDR3 DNA is TGTGCCACTCGGGACAGGCCTGGGGCAGATACGCAGTATTTT.

V and J are TRBV4-3 and TRBJ2-5; a possible D gene is TRBD1 (5 bases). Trimming took 0 bases from V and 5 from J, leaving 16 bases between them. Germline-derived CDR1 and CDR2 are LGHNA and YSLEER. The CDR3 loop spans 16 amino acids. The CDR3 coding sequence is TGCGCCAGCAGCCAAGATGCAGGGTGGGGTCGGGAGACCCAGTACTTC. It codes for CASSQDAGWGRETQYF.

V and J are TRBV6-5 and TRBJ2-5, with TRBD2 as a possible D gene (5 bases). The J call may be wrong; the DNA end is better matched by TRBJ2-7. The CDR3 length is 14 residues. Germline V gene sequence: CDR1 MNHEY, CDR2 SVGAGI. For the CDR3, the DNA is TGTGCCAGCAGAACGTCGGGAAGCTCCTACGAGCAGTACTTC. Translated: CASRTSGSSYEQYF.

The rearrangement joins TRBV30 to TRBJ1-5; D might be TRBD1 (5 bases). Per germline, CDR1 GTSNPN and CDR2 SVGIG (reference sequence). CDR3 length equals 14 residues. Trimming removed 1 base from V and 2 bases from J, with 9 bases in between. Written as DNA, the CDR3 is TGTGCCTGGAGTGAGGGGCAGCGCAATCAGCCCCAGCATTTT. Translating it yields CAWSEGQRNQPQHF.

This chain uses TRBV11-2 with TRBJ2-5; 7 nucleotides match TRBD1. The CDR3 extends over 15 amino acids. The junction had 9 bases not matched to a gene; V was cut back by 3 bases and J by 5 bases. The germline V gene has CDR1 SGHAT and CDR2 FQNNGV. CDR3 bases: TGTGCCAGCAGCTTCTTGACAGGGCCACGGGAGACCCAGTACTTC. It specifies CASSFLTGPRETQYF. The full variable domain, with the rest looked up from reference TRBV11-2 and TRBJ2-5, is EAGVAQSPRYKIIEKRQSVAFWCNPISGHATLYWYQQILGQGPKLLIQFQNNGVVDDSQLPKDRFSAERLKGVDSTLKIQPAKLEDSAVYLCASSFLTGPRETQYFGPGTRLLVL.

The sample holds one count of this clone. This rearrangement joins TRBV29-1 to TRBJ1-1, with no clear D. V lost 5 bases and J lost 1, with 17 bases in between. Germline V gives CDR1 SQVTM, CDR2 ANQGSEA. The CDR3 consists of 15 residues. DNA for the CDR3: TGCAGCGTTCAGACATCACAGATGAAGAACACTGAAGCTTTCTTT. Protein: CSVQTSQMKNTEAFF. Based on the CDR3 plus reference TRBV29-1 and TRBJ1-1, the full variable domain is SAVISQKPSRDICQRGTSLTIQCQVDSQVTMMFWYRQQPGQSLTLIATANQGSEATYESGFVIDKFPISRPNLTFSTLTVSNMSPEDSSIYLCSVQTSQMKNTEAFFGQGTRLTVV.

The V and J genes are TRBV30 and TRBJ2-3; D not certain. Trimming stripped 2 bases from V and 1 base from J, with 7 bases between. The CDR3 extends over 13 amino acids. Germline-derived CDR1 and CDR2 are GTSNPN and SVGIG (reference sequence). CDR3 DNA sequence: TGTGCCTGGAGTTCCCGAGGCACAGATACGCAGTATTTT. This sequence encodes CAWSSRGTDTQYF.

A few counts support this clone. CDR3 coding DNA: TGCGCCAGCAGCTTGGGACAGGGGGAGCTGTTTTTT. Its translation: CASSLGQGELFF. The chain uses TRBV5-1 and TRBJ2-2, with D possibly matching TRBD1 (5 bases). The CDR3 has 12 residues. Germline CDR1 is SGHRS and CDR2 is YFSETQ. Trimming took off 0 bases at V and 8 bases at J, with 5 bases between the two ends.

V and J are TRBV7-2 and TRBJ1-2, with TRBD1 matching 9 bases. The V gene end was trimmed by 1 base and the J gene end by 4 bases; junction bases not matched to a gene: 7. This CDR3 is 16 amino acids long. Per germline, CDR1 SGHTA and CDR2 FQGNSA. The CDR3 loop reads CASSLGGTGWGYGYTF. The CDR3 DNA sequence: TGTGCCAGCAGCTTAGGGGGGACAGGGTGGGGCTATGGCTACACCTTC.

The chain uses TRBV2 and TRBJ2-2; possibly TRBD2 for D (5 bases). Germline CDR1 SNHLY, CDR2 FYNNEI. The ends were cut back, 7 bases at V and 0 bases at J, with 9 bases in the middle. There are 14 residues in the CDR3. The CDR3 protein is CASIPGSNTGELFF. DNA of the CDR3: TGTGCCAGCATACCGGGGTCGAACACCGGGGAGCTGTTTTTT.

The V call is TRBV6-6, the J call TRBJ2-5; 8 bases match TRBD1. J was trimmed by 1 base and V by 2 bases; bases with no gene match: 0. CDR1 MNHNY and CDR2 SVGAGI come from the germline V gene (reference sequence). The CDR3 spans 14 residues. The CDR3 loop reads CASSYGQGQETQYF. CDR3 in DNA: TGTGCCAGCAGTTACGGACAGGGCCAAGAGACCCAGTACTTC.

This clone showed up just once. This sequence joins TRBV7-2 and TRBJ2-1, with TRBD1 identical over 8 bases. J gave up 3 bases and V 5 bases, and 3 bases lay outside the gene matches. CDR3 size: 14 residues. Germline V gene lookup returns CDR1 SGHTA and CDR2 FQGNSA. The DNA for the CDR3 is TGTGCCAGCAGCCGGGACAGGAACTACAATGAGCAGTTCTTC. It encodes CASSRDRNYNEQFF.

Concerning this clone: This CDR3 is also generated by other DNA sequences in the sample. This chain joins TRBV19 and TRBJ2-7; tentatively, D is TRBD2 (5 bases). Trimming took off 3 bases at V and 4 bases at J, with 13 bases between the two ends. Germline V gives CDR1 LNHDA, CDR2 SQIVND (reference sequence). This CDR3 contains 14 residues. The CDR3 protein is CASSIEGTEYEQYF. As DNA, the CDR3 is TGTGCCAGTAGTATCGAGGGCACGGAGTACGAGCAGTACTTC.

J is TRBJ1-2 and V is TRBV7-2, with 7 bases aligning to TRBD1. CDR3 length: 18 amino acids. Trimming cost V 3 bases and J 3 bases; bases outside gene matches: 16. CDR1 is SGHTA, CDR2 FQGNSA, per germline. The CDR3 sequence is CASSFRYRGVKRDYGYTF. The CDR3 nucleotides read TGTGCCAGCAGCTTCCGATACAGGGGCGTAAAGAGGGACTATGGCTACACCTTC.

The V and J genes are TRBV18 and TRBJ2-5, with D possibly TRBD1 on 6 matching bases. CDR3 length: 15 amino acids. Germline CDR1 KGHSH, CDR2 LQKENI. V lost 3 bases, J lost 2 bases, and 13 bases lay in between. The CDR3 here is CASSPSGARQETQYF. In DNA, the CDR3 is TGTGCCAGCTCACCGTCAGGGGCCCGTCAAGAGACCCAGTACTTC.